This TCR beta chain was identified in a study of cytomegalovirus exposure and HLA in healthy donors. Here immunoSEQ multiplex PCR was the method, and the copy in TCRdb shows in-frame clones only, minus some. This repertoire shows 55,000 to 70,000 clones, just under 95% found once; its top ten account for over 2%. With 3 bases removed from V and 0 bases from J, the gap between germline ends came to 11 bases. Germline CDR1 is SGHDN and CDR2 is FVKESK. The CDR3 has 15 residues. The receptor was isolated from a man aged 18 to 30 in good health and CMV-seronegative. Sequenced material: PBMCs. The chain employs TRBV14 and TRBJ1-1, with D maybe TRBD1 (5 bases). CDR3 sequence (DNA): TGTGCCAGCAGCCAGGACCCGACAGTGAACACTGAAGCTTTCTTT. Its protein is CASSQDPTVNTEAFF.